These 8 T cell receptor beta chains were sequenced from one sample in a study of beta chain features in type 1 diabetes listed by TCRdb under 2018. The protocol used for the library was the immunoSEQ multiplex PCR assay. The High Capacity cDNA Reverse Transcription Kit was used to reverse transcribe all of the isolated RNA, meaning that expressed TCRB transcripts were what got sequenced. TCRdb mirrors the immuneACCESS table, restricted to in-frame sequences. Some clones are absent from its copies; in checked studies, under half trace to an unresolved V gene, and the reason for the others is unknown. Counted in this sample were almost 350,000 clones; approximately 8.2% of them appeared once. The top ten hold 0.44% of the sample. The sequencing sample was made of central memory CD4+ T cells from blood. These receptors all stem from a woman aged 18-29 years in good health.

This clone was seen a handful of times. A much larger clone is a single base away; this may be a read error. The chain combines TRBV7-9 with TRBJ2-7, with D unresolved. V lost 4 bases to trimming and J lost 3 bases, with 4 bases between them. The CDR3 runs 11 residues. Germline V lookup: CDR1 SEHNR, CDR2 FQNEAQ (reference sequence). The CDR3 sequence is CASSSYYEQYF. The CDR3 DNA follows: TGTGCCAGCAGCTCTTACTACGAGCAGTACTTC.

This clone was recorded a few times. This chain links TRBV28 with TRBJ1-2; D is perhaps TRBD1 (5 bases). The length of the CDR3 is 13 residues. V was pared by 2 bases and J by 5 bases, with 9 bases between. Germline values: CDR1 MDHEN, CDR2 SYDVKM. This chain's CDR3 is CASSLVRGYGYTF. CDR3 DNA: TGTGCCAGCAGTTTAGTTCGGGGGTATGGCTACACCTTC.

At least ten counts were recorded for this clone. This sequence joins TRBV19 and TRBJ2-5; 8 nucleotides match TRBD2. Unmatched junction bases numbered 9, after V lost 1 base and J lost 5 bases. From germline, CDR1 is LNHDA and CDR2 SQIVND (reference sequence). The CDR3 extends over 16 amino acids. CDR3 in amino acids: CASSIGVAGSLETQYF. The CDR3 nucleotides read TGTGCCAGTAGTATAGGGGTAGCGGGAAGTTTGGAGACCCAGTACTTC.

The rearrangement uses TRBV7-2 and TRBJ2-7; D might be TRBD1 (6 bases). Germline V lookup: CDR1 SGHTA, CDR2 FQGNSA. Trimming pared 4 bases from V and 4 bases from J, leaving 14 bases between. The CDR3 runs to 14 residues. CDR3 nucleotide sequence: TGTGCCAGCAGCTACGCGTCACAGGGATACGAGCAGTACTTC. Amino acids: CASSYASQGYEQYF. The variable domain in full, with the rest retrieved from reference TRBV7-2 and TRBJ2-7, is GAGVSQSPSNKVTEKGKDVELRCDPISGHTALYWYRQSLGQGLEFLIYFQGNSAPDKSGLPSDRFSAERTGGSVSTLTIQRTQQEDSAVYLCASSYASQGYEQYFGPGTRLTVT.

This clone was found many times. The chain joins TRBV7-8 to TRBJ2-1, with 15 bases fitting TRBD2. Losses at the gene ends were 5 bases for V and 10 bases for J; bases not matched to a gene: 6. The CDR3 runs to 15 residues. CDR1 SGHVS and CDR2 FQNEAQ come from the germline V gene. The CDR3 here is CASSPPGLAGGEQFF. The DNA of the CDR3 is TGTGCCAGCAGCCCGCCGGGACTAGCGGGAGGAGAGCAGTTCTTC.

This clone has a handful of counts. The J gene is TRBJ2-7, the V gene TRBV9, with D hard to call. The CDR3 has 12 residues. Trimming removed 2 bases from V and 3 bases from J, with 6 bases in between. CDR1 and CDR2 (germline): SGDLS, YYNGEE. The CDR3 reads CASSVAYYEQYF. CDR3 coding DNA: TGTGCCAGCAGCGTGGCGTACTACGAGCAGTACTTC.

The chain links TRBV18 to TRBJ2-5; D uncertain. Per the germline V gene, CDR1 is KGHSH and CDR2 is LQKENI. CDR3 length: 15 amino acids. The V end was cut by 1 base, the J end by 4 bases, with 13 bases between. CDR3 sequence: CASSPRADGRETQYF. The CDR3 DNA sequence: TGTGCCAGCTCACCACGGGCGGACGGTAGAGAGACCCAGTACTTC.

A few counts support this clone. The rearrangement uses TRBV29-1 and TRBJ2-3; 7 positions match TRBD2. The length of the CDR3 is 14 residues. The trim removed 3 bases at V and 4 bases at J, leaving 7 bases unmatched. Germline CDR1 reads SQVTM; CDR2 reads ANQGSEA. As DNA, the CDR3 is TGCAGCGTTGAGTGGGGCGGGAGAGCAGATACGCAGTATTTT. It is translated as CSVEWGGRADTQYF.